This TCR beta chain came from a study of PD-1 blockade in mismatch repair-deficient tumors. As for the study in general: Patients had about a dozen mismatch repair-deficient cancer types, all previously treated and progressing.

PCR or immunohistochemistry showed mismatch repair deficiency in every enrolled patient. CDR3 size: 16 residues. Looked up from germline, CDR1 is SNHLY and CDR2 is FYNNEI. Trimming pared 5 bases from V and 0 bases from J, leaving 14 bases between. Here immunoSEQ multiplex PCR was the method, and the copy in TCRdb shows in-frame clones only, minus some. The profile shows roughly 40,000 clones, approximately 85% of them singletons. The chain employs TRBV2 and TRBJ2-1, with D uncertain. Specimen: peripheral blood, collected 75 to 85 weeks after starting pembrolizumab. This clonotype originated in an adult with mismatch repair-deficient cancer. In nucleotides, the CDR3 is TGTGCCAGCAGTCCCCGACTCTTAAACTCCTACAATGAGCAGTTCTTC. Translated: CASSPRLLNSYNEQFF. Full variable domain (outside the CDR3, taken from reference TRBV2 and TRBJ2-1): EPEVTQTPSHQVTQMGQEVILRCVPISNHLYFYWYRQILGQKVEFLVSFYNNEISEKSEIFDDQFSVERPDGSNFTLKIRSTKLEDSAMYFCASSPRLLNSYNEQFFGPGTRLTVL.